Shown below are 30 T cell receptor beta chains from a single sample sequenced in a study of T-cell reconstitution after alpha-beta-depleted transplantation in children. Unique molecular identifiers were incorporated when the TCRbeta library was constructed. MiXCR, run by TCRdb on the PCR reads, gives a single entry per CDR3 protein. The repertoire includes fewer than 200,000 distinct CDR3 sequences, approximately 6.8% of them detected once, and over 2.5% sits in the top ten. The material was PBMCs from the stem cell graft donor, obtained from the stem cell graft. Source of these receptors: a human donor who donated a stem cell graft to a child with Wiskott-Aldrich syndrome.

This clonotype was recorded many times. The J gene is TRBJ1-2, the V gene TRBV10-3; the match to TRBD1 covers 9 bases. Germline V lookup: CDR1 ENHRY, CDR2 SYGVKD. V trimming: 0 bases; J trimming: 8 bases; junction bases outside the gene matches: 4. The CDR3 totals 14 residues. The CDR3 DNA is TGTGCCATCAGTGAGTCCGGGACAGGGCTCGGCTACACCTTC. Its translation: CAISESGTGLGYTF.

The chain employs TRBV11-1 and TRBJ1-6; D is undetermined. The V gene lost 3 bases and the J gene lost 0 bases, with 6 bases spanning the gap. CDR3 length: 15 residues. The germline V gene encodes CDR1 SGHAT and CDR2 FQDESV (reference sequence). The CDR3: CASSLWTSYNSPLHF. Here the CDR3 DNA reads TGTGCCAGCAGCTTGTGGACCTCCTATAATTCACCCCTCCACTTT.

Of note for this clonotype: This may arise from a read error, as a much more abundant clone is one base away. The chain is built from TRBV3-1 and TRBJ1-6, with no clear D. Per the germline V gene, CDR1 is LGHDT and CDR2 is YNNKEL (reference sequence). The CDR3 is 15 amino acids. Trimming pared 4 bases from V and 0 bases from J, leaving 7 bases between. This CDR3 reads CASSPVSSYNSPLHF. The CDR3 region has the DNA TGTGCCAGCAGCCCCGTGAGCTCCTATAATTCACCCCTCCACTTT.

This clonotype appeared many times. The chain uses TRBV6-5 and TRBJ1-2; no firm D call. The V end was cut by 5 bases, the J end by 0 bases, with 7 bases between. The CDR3 sequence is 13 residues long. Looked up from germline, CDR1 is MNHEY and CDR2 is SVGAGI. CDR3 sequence reads: CASSHRANYGYTF. The CDR3, as DNA: TGTGCCAGCAGTCACAGAGCTAACTATGGCTACACCTTC.

In this sample, this clonotype turned up many times. In DNA form, the CDR3 reads TGTGCCAGCAGTTTGACAGGGATCAATCAGCCCCAGCATTTT. It codes for CASSLTGINQPQHF. The V gene is TRBV12-3 or TRBV12-4, the J gene TRBJ1-5; 7 bases match TRBD1. J gave up 3 bases and V 3 bases, and 2 bases lay outside the gene matches. This CDR3 has 14 residues.

This clonotype occurred many times. The chain links TRBV12-3 or TRBV12-4 to TRBJ2-7, with D possibly TRBD1 on 6 matching bases. This CDR3 has 13 residues. Deletions cut 6 bases from V and 6 bases from J, with 15 bases between. In nucleotides, the CDR3 is TGTGCCAGCAGGGGAAATGAAGGGGGCGAGCAGTACTTC. Its protein is CASRGNEGGEQYF.

This sequence joins TRBV24-1 and TRBJ1-4, with D unresolved. V was pared by 3 bases and J by 0 bases, with 7 bases between. The CDR3 extends over 15 amino acids. Germline V lookup: CDR1 KGHDR, CDR2 SFDVKD. For the CDR3, the DNA is TGTGCCACCAGTGATGACACCGCAACTAATGAAAAACTGTTTTTT. Its translation: CATSDDTATNEKLFF.

The V call is TRBV7-2, the J call TRBJ1-2; TRBD1 might be the D (6 bases). CDR1 is SGHTA, CDR2 FQGNSA, per germline. The ends were cut back, 5 bases at V and 5 bases at J, with 15 bases in the middle. The CDR3 totals 14 residues. The CDR3 region has the DNA TGTGCCAGCAGCCTAGGACAGAGTGGATATGGCTACACCTTC. It specifies CASSLGQSGYGYTF.

The chain is built from TRBV5-4 and TRBJ2-2; D not certain. V was trimmed by 4 bases and J by 0 bases, leaving 13 bases between them. In germline, CDR1 is SGHNT, CDR2 YYREEE (reference sequence). The CDR3 loop spans 16 amino acids. The CDR3 region has the DNA TGTGCCAGCAGCGATCAAGTTGGCGCGAACACCGGGGAGCTGTTTTTT. Protein: CASSDQVGANTGELFF.

The sample holds many counts of this clonotype. The chain couples TRBV12-3 or TRBV12-4 to TRBJ2-1; possible D gene TRBD1, 5 bases. V shed 8 bases and J shed 1 base, with 9 bases lying between them. This CDR3 comprises 13 residues. The CDR3 DNA reads as TGTGCCAGCCTCAGGGATTCCTACAATGAGCAGTTCTTC. As protein: CASLRDSYNEQFF.

This clonotype was counted at least ten times. This chain links TRBV6-1 with TRBJ1-5; possibly TRBD1 for D (5 bases). CDR1 is MNHNS and CDR2 is SASEGT in the germline V gene. This CDR3 comprises 12 residues. V was pared by 7 bases and J by 7 bases, with 11 bases between. CDR3 sequence (DNA): TGTGCCAGCACCCAGGGTCTCCAGCCCCAGCATTTT. Amino acids: CASTQGLQPQHF.

This clonotype was observed a handful of times. The J gene is TRBJ1-6, the V gene TRBV30; perhaps TRBD1 as D (5 bases). This CDR3 region has 14 residues. Germline values: CDR1 GTSNPN, CDR2 SVGIG (reference sequence). The V end was cut by 4 bases, the J end by 7 bases, with 14 bases between. CDR3 coding DNA: TGTGCCTGGATAGCCGACGGGGGAAATTCACCCCTCCACTTT. It specifies CAWIADGGNSPLHF. Looking up the rest from reference TRBV30 and TRBJ1-6 gives the full variable domain: SQTIHQWPATLVQPVGSPLSLECTVEGTSNPNLYWYRQAAGRGLQLLFYSVGIGQISSEVPQNLSASRPQDRQFILSSKKLLLSDSGFYLCAWIADGGNSPLHFGNGTRLTVT.

V gene TRBV3-1 combines with J gene TRBJ2-1; D gene ambiguous. The V and J ends lost 2 bases and 7 bases respectively, with 9 bases between them. Germline V gene data show CDR1 as LGHDT and CDR2 as YNNKEL (reference sequence). The CDR3 covers 13 residues. The CDR3: CASSQTPRNEQFF. In DNA, the CDR3 is TGTGCCAGCAGCCAAACTCCGAGGAATGAGCAGTTCTTC.

This clonotype has ten or more counts. The V and J genes are TRBV20-1 and TRBJ1-6; TRBD1 agrees at 8 bases. This CDR3 comprises 16 residues. CDR1 and CDR2 (germline): DFQATT, SNEGSKA (reference sequence). Losses at the gene ends were 6 bases for V and 10 bases for J; bases not matched to a gene: 17. The CDR3 is CSARGGQGAGVSPLHF. The CDR3 DNA reads as TGCAGTGCGAGGGGTGGTCAGGGGGCCGGTGTATCACCCCTCCACTTT.

This clonotype was detected many times. The chain uses TRBV14 and TRBJ1-2, with no clear D. The length of the CDR3 is 13 residues. V shed 3 bases and J shed 7 bases, with 12 bases lying between them. CDR1 and CDR2 from the germline V gene are SGHDN and FVKESK. CDR3 sequence reads: CASSQNLDTGYTF. The CDR3 coding sequence is TGTGCCAGCAGCCAGAACCTTGACACTGGCTACACCTTC.

This clonotype was observed a few times. The genes are TRBV13 and TRBJ2-3; a weak D match, TRBD1 (6 bases). The ends were cut back, 2 bases at V and 2 bases at J, with 26 bases in the middle. Germline loops: CDR1 PRHDT, CDR2 FYEKMQ (reference sequence). The CDR3 consists of 20 residues. The CDR3 DNA reads TGTGCCAGCAGCTTAAAAATGGGGGCACAGGGCTCTGGGGCCACAGATACGCAGTATTTT. Translated, it gives CASSLKMGAQGSGATDTQYF.

This clonotype was detected ten times or more. V usage is TRBV5-1 and J usage is TRBJ2-7; a possible D gene is TRBD2 (5 bases). CDR1 SGHRS and CDR2 YFSETQ come from the germline V gene. The germline V and J ends were trimmed by 4 bases and 0 bases, with 17 bases remaining between them. The CDR3 runs 16 residues. CDR3 loop: CASSLRESPNSYEQYF. In DNA form, the CDR3 reads TGCGCCAGCAGCCTGAGGGAATCTCCCAACTCCTACGAGCAGTACTTC.

The table lists this clonotype with many counts. The J gene is TRBJ2-1, the V gene TRBV14; TRBD2 agrees at 7 bases. J was trimmed by 7 bases and V by 1 base; bases with no gene match: 7. CDR1 and CDR2 from the germline V gene are SGHDN and FVKESK. The CDR3 length is 15 residues. CDR3 nucleotides: TGTGCCAGCAGCCAAGCCTCATGGGAGGGGAATGAGCAGTTCTTC. Translated, it gives CASSQASWEGNEQFF.

This clonotype was counted ten times or more. This chain uses TRBV5-1 with TRBJ1-4; D gene unclear. CDR1 is SGHRS, CDR2 YFSETQ, per germline. V was clipped by 4 bases and J by 1 base, with 11 bases between them. The CDR3 covers 15 residues. This CDR3 is CASSANKGTNEKLFF. The CDR3 nucleotides read TGCGCCAGCAGCGCAAACAAGGGAACTAATGAAAAACTGTTTTTT.

This clonotype was counted many times. V and J are TRBV12-3 or TRBV12-4 and TRBJ2-7, with a weak D call TRBD2 (5 bases). The CDR3 runs 15 residues. Trimming pared 8 bases from V and 4 bases from J, leaving 21 bases between. CDR3 loop: CASGDFRGGDYEQYF. DNA for the CDR3: TGTGCCAGCGGCGACTTTAGAGGAGGAGATTACGAGCAGTACTTC.

This clonotype was seen repeatedly, ten times or more. V and J are TRBV12-3 or TRBV12-4 and TRBJ2-1; 9 bases line up with TRBD1. V shed 6 bases, J shed 6 bases, and the junction held 9 bases outside the gene matches. CDR3 length equals 15 residues. This CDR3 is CASRPWDRAFNEQFF. The CDR3 DNA reads as TGTGCCAGCAGGCCCTGGGACAGGGCTTTCAATGAGCAGTTCTTC.

This clonotype was observed a few times. Written as DNA, the CDR3 is TGTGCCAGCCGTACCCCGGGAACTGAAGCTTTCTTT. Translating gives CASRTPGTEAFF. The chain couples TRBV7-2 to TRBJ1-1; D gene unclear. V was trimmed by 8 bases and J by 5 bases, leaving 12 bases between them. Germline V gene sequence: CDR1 SGHTA, CDR2 FQGNSA. The CDR3 is 12 residues long.

This clonotype came up many times. V usage is TRBV2 and J usage is TRBJ2-6; D perhaps matches TRBD1 (6 bases). Looked up from germline, CDR1 is SNHLY and CDR2 is FYNNEI. V dropped 6 bases and J dropped 0 bases, with 15 bases sitting between them. This CDR3 has 17 amino acids. CDR3 sequence: CASSITGPSSGANVLTF. DNA for the CDR3: TGTGCCAGCAGCATAACAGGGCCCAGCTCTGGGGCCAACGTCCTGACTTTC.

This clonotype was observed many times. The chain has TRBV9 and TRBJ2-3; 7 bases map to TRBD1. Looked up from germline, CDR1 is SGDLS and CDR2 is YYNGEE. V shed 4 bases, J shed 4 bases, and the junction held 6 bases outside the gene matches. The CDR3 runs to 14 residues. The CDR3 DNA reads as TGTGCCAGCAGCCCCACAGGGGCCGCAGATACGCAGTATTTT. This gives the protein CASSPTGAADTQYF.

This clonotype was recorded many times. The chain combines TRBV11-2 with TRBJ2-1; D is perhaps TRBD2 (5 bases). V was shortened by 0 bases and J by 7 bases, with 10 bases between the two germline ends. This CDR3 comprises 14 residues. Germline lookup yields CDR1 SGHAT and CDR2 FQNNGV. The CDR3 DNA reads TGTGCCAGCAGCTTAGATAGAGGGCTAAATGAGCAGTTCTTC. It translates to CASSLDRGLNEQFF.

This clonotype was found many times. V usage is TRBV7-2 and J usage is TRBJ2-3; D is tentatively TRBD1 or TRBD2 (5 bases each). Germline CDR1 reads SGHTA; CDR2 reads FQGNSA. The ends were cut back, 4 bases at V and 3 bases at J, with 23 bases in the middle. The CDR3 is 18 residues long. The CDR3 coding sequence is TGTGCCAGCAGCTATAGGCAAGGGACGGAAAGTAAAACAGATACGCAGTATTTT. Amino acids: CASSYRQGTESKTDTQYF. The variable domain in full, with the rest retrieved from reference TRBV7-2 and TRBJ2-3, is GAGVSQSPSNKVTEKGKDVELRCDPISGHTALYWYRQSLGQGLEFLIYFQGNSAPDKSGLPSDRFSAERTGGSVSTLTIQRTQQEDSAVYLCASSYRQGTESKTDTQYFGPGTRLTVL.

This clonotype was found many times. V usage is TRBV20-1 and J usage is TRBJ1-2; D is unclear. This CDR3 comprises 14 residues. With 5 bases removed from V and 2 bases from J, the gap between germline ends came to 15 bases. Germline CDR1 DFQATT, CDR2 SNEGSKA (reference sequence). CDR3 in amino acids: CSAPADGMNYGYTF. The CDR3 nucleotides are TGCAGTGCTCCGGCGGACGGTATGAACTATGGCTACACCTTC.

This clonotype appeared many times. This rearrangement joins TRBV5-1 to TRBJ2-2; 10 bases agree with TRBD1. V lost 4 bases to trimming and J lost 5 bases; unmatched junction nucleotides: 8. This CDR3 has 16 amino acids. CDR1 is SGHRS, CDR2 YFSETQ, per germline. The CDR3 sequence is CASSGGTGEGTGELFF. The CDR3 coding sequence is TGCGCCAGCAGCGGCGGGACAGGGGAAGGGACCGGGGAGCTGTTTTTT.

This clonotype appeared many times. The chain links TRBV5-1 to TRBJ2-1; 9 bases fit TRBD1. This CDR3 region has 15 residues. V lost 2 bases, J lost 8 bases, and 8 bases stayed unmatched. CDR1 SGHRS and CDR2 YFSETQ come from the germline V gene. This CDR3 is CASSLSGTGYDEQFF. CDR3 bases: TGCGCCAGCAGCTTATCCGGGACAGGGTATGATGAGCAGTTCTTC.

This clonotype was seen at least ten times. The V call is TRBV15, the J call TRBJ2-7; D perhaps matches TRBD1 (5 bases). Trimming stripped 0 bases from V and 5 bases from J, with 17 bases between. CDR3 length equals 16 residues. Germline V gene data show CDR1 as LNHNV and CDR2 as YYDKDF (reference sequence). The CDR3 DNA reads TGTGCCACCAGCAGAGATGGCAAGTGGGGCTACGACGAGCAGTACTTC. Protein product: CATSRDGKWGYDEQYF. Full variable domain (outside the CDR3, taken from reference TRBV15 and TRBJ2-7): DAMVIQNPRYQVTQFGKPVTLSCSQTLNHNVMYWYQQKSSQAPKLLFHYYDKDFNNEADTPDNFQSRRPNTSFCFLDIRSPGLGDTAMYLCATSRDGKWGYDEQYFGPGTRLTVT.